This passage covers 32 T cell receptor beta chains from one sample sequenced in a study of T cells in Graves' hyperthyroidism and ophthalmopathy. RNA transcripts provided the source from which TCR beta CDR3 regions were amplified. First-round RT-PCR of the TCR CDR3 relied on the HTBI primer set. TCRdb fed the multiplex PCR reads into MiXCR, producing one record per CDR3 protein. The sample includes about 290,000 distinct CDR3 sequences, around 16% of them seen just once. The sequenced material came from blood. The receptors were sampled from a man aged 25 to 40 with Graves' hyperthyroidism.

V and J are TRBV20-1 and TRBJ1-2, with 8 bases identical to TRBD1. V trimming: 2 bases; J trimming: 4 bases; junction bases outside the gene matches: 6. The V gene's germline CDR1 is DFQATT and CDR2 SNEGSKA (reference sequence). The CDR3 extends over 14 amino acids. DNA of the CDR3: TGCAGTGCTAGACACCGGGACAGGAGCTATGGCTACACCTTC. Translation gives CSARHRDRSYGYTF.

In this sample, this clonotype turned up a few times. The chain employs TRBV5-1 and TRBJ2-4; D tentatively reads TRBD1 or TRBD2 (6 bases each). Germline CDR1 SGHRS, CDR2 YFSETQ. Trimming took off 0 bases at V and 5 bases at J, with 12 bases between the two ends. The length of the CDR3 is 15 residues. The CDR3 spells CASSLGVGGQNIQYF. The CDR3 bases are TGCGCCAGCAGCTTGGGGGTCGGGGGCCAAAACATTCAGTACTTC.

In this sample, this clonotype turned up many times. The gene calls are TRBV20-1 and TRBJ2-7, with TRBD1 matching 7 bases. This CDR3 has 13 amino acids. The germline V gene encodes CDR1 DFQATT and CDR2 SNEGSKA (reference sequence). The trim removed 7 bases at V and 6 bases at J, leaving 12 bases unmatched. The CDR3 reads CSVRDRERGEQYF. CDR3 nucleotides: TGCAGTGTCAGAGACAGGGAACGAGGCGAGCAGTACTTC.

The chain recombines TRBV25-1 with TRBJ2-1, with D hard to call. This CDR3 spans 12 amino acids. Trimming removed 4 bases from V and 5 bases from J, with 6 bases in between. Germline values: CDR1 MGHDK, CDR2 SYGVNS. The CDR3 protein is CASSAADNEQFF. CDR3 in DNA: TGTGCCAGCAGTGCCGCCGACAATGAGCAGTTCTTC. Using reference TRBV25-1 and TRBJ2-1 for the parts outside the CDR3, the full variable domain is EADIYQTPRYLVIGTGKKITLECSQTMGHDKMYWYQQDPGMELHLIHYSYGVNSTEKGDLSSESTVSRIRTEHFPLTLESARPSHTSQYLCASSAADNEQFFGPGTRLTVL.

This clonotype was observed many times. This sequence joins TRBV5-1 and TRBJ1-1; TRBD1 matches at 7 bases. The CDR3 is 15 residues long. With V trimmed by 4 bases and J by 4 bases, 10 bases remained unmatched. The V gene's germline CDR1 is SGHRS and CDR2 YFSETQ. In DNA form, the CDR3 reads TGCGCCAGCAGCACCAGGACAGGAGATACCACTGAAGCTTTCTTT. Its protein product is CASSTRTGDTTEAFF.

The chain uses TRBV6-1 and TRBJ2-1, with 11 bases identical to TRBD1. V lost 6 bases, J lost 3 bases, and 4 bases stayed unmatched. This CDR3 spans 15 amino acids. From germline, CDR1 is MNHNS and CDR2 SASEGT. The CDR3 coding sequence is TGTGCCAGCAGCCGCGGGACAGGGGGCTACAATGAGCAGTTCTTC. Translating it yields CASSRGTGGYNEQFF.

About this clonotype itself: The DNA is omitted, as the CDR3 cannot be located on it reliably, and the CDR3 follows TCRdb's listing. The genes are TRBV19 and TRBJ2-2; no DNA check was done on the table's D call, TRBD1. Germline V gene sequence: CDR1 LNHDA, CDR2 SQIVND (reference sequence). Including both end residues, the CDR3 is 13 amino acids long. The CDR3 loop is CASSSGGPGSCFF.

The gene calls are TRBV20-1 and TRBJ2-5, with D tentatively TRBD1 or TRBD2 (5 bases each). V shed 2 bases and J shed 1 base, with 17 bases lying between them. The CDR3 length is 16 residues. Germline assignment: CDR1 DFQATT and CDR2 SNEGSKA (reference sequence). The CDR3 region is CSARPLRAAGQETQYF. Written as DNA, the CDR3 is TGCAGTGCTAGACCCCTCAGGGCGGCGGGCCAAGAGACCCAGTACTTC.

This clonotype came up a few times. The J gene is TRBJ2-1, the V gene TRBV5-8; 10 bases are shared with TRBD2. The CDR3 sequence is 16 residues long. Germline V gives CDR1 SGHTS, CDR2 YDEGEE. Trimming cost V 1 base and J 3 bases; bases outside gene matches: 4. In nucleotides, the CDR3 is TGTGCCAGCAGCTTGCAAGCGGGAGGGATCTACAATGAGCAGTTCTTC. Translation: CASSLQAGGIYNEQFF.

This clonotype appeared many times. The chain employs TRBV20-1 and TRBJ1-2, with D possibly TRBD1 on 6 matching bases. The CDR3 length is 12 residues. Germline-derived CDR1 and CDR2 are DFQATT and SNEGSKA (reference sequence). The V gene lost 5 bases and the J gene lost 5 bases, with 12 bases spanning the gap. The CDR3 DNA follows: TGCAGTGCTCCACAGGGTTTGTATGGCTACACCTTC. Its protein is CSAPQGLYGYTF.

This sequence joins TRBV9 and TRBJ1-5, with D uncertain. Trimming stripped 4 bases from V and 5 bases from J, with 10 bases between. The CDR3 is 13 amino acids. Germline V CDR1 and CDR2: SGDLS, YYNGEE. The CDR3 reads CASSPVLDQPQHF. The DNA for the CDR3 is TGTGCCAGCAGCCCCGTTCTCGATCAGCCCCAGCATTTT.

This clonotype was seen ten or more times. This rearrangement joins TRBV10-3 to TRBJ2-7; D might be TRBD1 (6 bases). The V end lost 4 bases, the J end lost 6 bases, and 7 bases lay between the germline ends. CDR3 length: 11 amino acids. Looked up from germline, CDR1 is ENHRY and CDR2 is SYGVKD. The CDR3 region is CAISAQGEQYF. CDR3 nucleotide sequence: TGTGCCATCAGTGCACAGGGCGAGCAGTACTTC.

Turning to this clonotype: A clone one base away is much larger, so this may be a read error. This chain links TRBV5-1 with TRBJ2-7, with a tentative D call TRBD2 (5 bases). V was pared by 0 bases and J by 7 bases, with 17 bases between. Germline assignment: CDR1 SGHRS and CDR2 YFSETQ. This CDR3 is 15 amino acids long. CDR3 DNA: TGCGCCAGCAGCTTGGCGGGGTCAGGCTACAATGAGCAGTACTTC. It codes for CASSLAGSGYNEQYF.

This clonotype was seen once. A much larger clone differs from this one at a single base, so this may be a read error. The V and J genes are TRBV12-3 or TRBV12-4 and TRBJ2-7, with D possibly matching TRBD1 (5 bases). The CDR3 sequence is 12 residues long. Deletions cut 5 bases from V and 6 bases from J, with 11 bases between. CDR3 nucleotides: TGTGCCAGCAGTCCGATAGGGGTCGAGCAGTACTTC. Translated: CASSPIGVEQYF.

The chain employs TRBV5-5 and TRBJ2-7; 9 bases align to TRBD1. In germline, CDR1 is SGHKS, CDR2 YYEKEE (reference sequence). The ends lost 7 bases at V and 5 bases at J; junction bases unmatched: 7. CDR3 length equals 13 residues. This CDR3 reads CASLRTGVDEQYF. CDR3 in DNA: TGTGCCAGCCTCCGGACAGGGGTCGACGAGCAGTACTTC.

The genes are TRBV30 and TRBJ2-3; D gene unclear. V was shortened by 4 bases and J by 3 bases, with 11 bases between the two germline ends. The CDR3 consists of 13 residues. Germline V gene lookup returns CDR1 GTSNPN and CDR2 SVGIG (reference sequence). The CDR3 spells CAWTPLGTDTQYF. CDR3 coding DNA: TGTGCCTGGACCCCCCTAGGAACAGATACGCAGTATTTT.

This clonotype turned up a few times. This sequence joins TRBV5-1 and TRBJ2-2, with 12 bases identical to TRBD1. The CDR3 has 15 residues. J was trimmed by 4 bases and V by 4 bases; bases with no gene match: 2. CDR1 SGHRS and CDR2 YFSETQ come from the germline V gene. Written as DNA, the CDR3 is TGCGCCAGCAGCAGGGACAGGGGGCTCACCGGGGAGCTGTTTTTT. It yields the protein CASSRDRGLTGELFF.

This clonotype was recorded at least ten times. This sequence joins TRBV27 and TRBJ2-7; 8 bases match TRBD1. CDR1 MNHEY and CDR2 SMNVEV come from the germline V gene (reference sequence). J lost 0 bases, V lost 5 bases, and 9 bases had no gene match. The CDR3 is 16 amino acids. The CDR3 nucleotides are TGTGCCAGCAGTCCTTCAAGACAGGGGAGCTCCTACGAGCAGTACTTC. Protein sequence: CASSPSRQGSSYEQYF.

This sequence joins TRBV7-2 and TRBJ1-1; TRBD1 agrees at 8 bases. The trim removed 2 bases at V and 0 bases at J, leaving 8 bases unmatched. CDR3 length: 17 residues. CDR1 and CDR2 (germline): SGHTA, FQGNSA. The CDR3 protein is CASSLTGGPTLNTEAFF. The CDR3 coding sequence is TGTGCCAGCAGCTTAACAGGGGGGCCGACCCTGAACACTGAAGCTTTCTTT.

This clonotype was detected ten times or more. The V call is TRBV3-1, the J call TRBJ2-5; D is possibly TRBD1 or TRBD2 (6 bases each). V was trimmed by 3 bases and J by 1 base, leaving 15 bases between them. This CDR3 contains 16 residues. Germline V CDR1 and CDR2: LGHDT, YNNKEL (reference sequence). Here the CDR3 reads CASSQLGPGAQETQYF. As DNA, the CDR3 is TGTGCCAGCAGCCAGCTCGGACCGGGGGCCCAAGAGACCCAGTACTTC.

The chain joins TRBV20-1 to TRBJ1-5, with D possibly matching TRBD1 (5 bases). CDR3 length: 18 amino acids. Trimming took off 5 bases at V and 1 base at J, with 24 bases between the two ends. Germline lookup yields CDR1 DFQATT and CDR2 SNEGSKA (reference sequence). Written as DNA, the CDR3 is TGCAGTGCTCCCAAGACGACCTCGGGGACGGCGAGCAATCAGCCCCAGCATTTT. Its translation: CSAPKTTSGTASNQPQHF.

The table lists this clonotype with many counts. The CDR3 region is CASSFPYNEQFF. CDR3 nucleotide sequence: TGTGCCAGCAGTTTCCCGTACAATGAGCAGTTCTTC. The rearrangement uses TRBV12-3 or TRBV12-4 and TRBJ2-1; D is undetermined. CDR3 size: 12 residues. V was cut by 3 bases and J by 4 bases, with 4 bases left in between.

This chain links TRBV6-4 with TRBJ2-1; D unresolved. The germline V gene encodes CDR1 MRHNA and CDR2 SNTAGT. This CDR3 spans 13 amino acids. The ends were cut back, 4 bases at V and 7 bases at J, with 11 bases in the middle. CDR3 in amino acids: CASSADLRNEQFF. The CDR3, as DNA: TGTGCCAGCAGTGCCGACCTGAGAAATGAGCAGTTCTTC.

This clonotype has ten or more counts. The CDR3 loop reads CSARRGTGTDTQYF. CDR3 DNA sequence: TGCAGTGCCCGTAGGGGGACGGGCACAGATACGCAGTATTTT. This chain uses TRBV20-1 with TRBJ2-3, with a possible D match to TRBD1 (6 bases). Germline CDR1 reads DFQATT; CDR2 reads SNEGSKA (reference sequence). Deletions cut 6 bases from V and 1 base from J, with 14 bases between. The CDR3 has 14 amino acids.

In this sample, this clonotype turned up many times. The gene calls are TRBV20-1 and TRBJ2-7, with 9 positions matching TRBD1. Germline CDR1 DFQATT, CDR2 SNEGSKA (reference sequence). J lost 3 bases, V lost 0 bases, and 6 bases had no gene match. CDR3 length: 15 residues. The CDR3 bases are TGCAGTGCTAGAGATCGGGACAGGGTGGGCTACGAGCAGTACTTC. Translated: CSARDRDRVGYEQYF.

This clonotype was observed at least ten times. The J gene is TRBJ2-7, the V gene TRBV28; 12 bases are a match to TRBD2. Germline V lookup: CDR1 MDHEN, CDR2 SYDVKM. V gave up 4 bases and J gave up 4 bases; unmatched junction bases: 8. The CDR3 sequence is 16 residues long. The CDR3 DNA reads TGTGCCAGCAGTTCGGGAAGGACTAGCGGGATATACGAGCAGTACTTC. Protein: CASSSGRTSGIYEQYF.

In this sample, this clonotype turned up a few times. The chain combines TRBV6-1 with TRBJ2-5; 7 bases fit TRBD1. CDR3 length: 14 residues. Germline loops: CDR1 MNHNS, CDR2 SASEGT. V shed 6 bases and J 5 bases; nucleotides not matched to a gene: 9. The CDR3: CASRGTGEWETQYF. The CDR3 DNA follows: TGTGCCAGCAGGGGAACAGGGGAGTGGGAGACCCAGTACTTC.

This clonotype was recorded many times. The chain couples TRBV15 to TRBJ2-7, with D possibly matching TRBD1 (5 bases). The germline V gene encodes CDR1 LNHNV and CDR2 YYDKDF (reference sequence). V was trimmed by 1 base and J by 2 bases, leaving 12 bases between them. This CDR3 spans 15 amino acids. This chain's CDR3 is CATSRAAGSPYEQYF. As DNA, the CDR3 is TGTGCCACCAGCAGAGCGGCAGGGTCCCCCTACGAGCAGTACTTC.

This clonotype came up many times. The chain employs TRBV12-3 or TRBV12-4 and TRBJ2-3; TRBD1 matches at 9 bases. The trim removed 1 base at V and 4 bases at J, leaving 6 bases unmatched. CDR3 length: 16 amino acids. Here the CDR3 DNA reads TGTGCCAGCAGTTTAGTGGGGACAGGGTTTGCAGATACGCAGTATTTT. Encoded protein: CASSLVGTGFADTQYF.

This clonotype occurred many times. The J gene is TRBJ2-3, the V gene TRBV6-1, with TRBD1 matching over 11 bases. The CDR3 runs to 14 residues. V was pared by 6 bases and J by 3 bases, with 2 bases of the junction left unmatched. Germline V lookup: CDR1 MNHNS, CDR2 SASEGT. This CDR3 is CASRRDRGTDTQYF. The DNA of the CDR3 is TGTGCCAGCAGGAGGGACAGGGGGACAGATACGCAGTATTTT.

This clonotype was found many times. This chain joins TRBV7-3 and TRBJ2-7, with D perhaps TRBD2 (6 bases). The germline V gene encodes CDR1 SGHTA and CDR2 FQGTGA. The CDR3 sequence is 15 residues long. V lost 2 bases and J lost 1, with 12 bases in between. DNA of the CDR3: TGTGCCAGCAGCTTAGACGGGAGTTCGTCCTACGAGCAGTACTTC. This codes for CASSLDGSSSYEQYF.

Only a few counts were recorded for this clonotype. A read error may explain this, as a much larger clone is one base away. The chain couples TRBV11-3 to TRBJ2-5; 9 bases match TRBD1. J gave up 5 bases and V 0 bases, and 16 bases lay outside the gene matches. The germline V gene encodes CDR1 SGHNT and CDR2 YENEEA. The CDR3 covers 19 residues. The DNA of the CDR3 is TGTGCCAGCAGCTTAGATCGGCGGTCGGGGACAGGGATTCCGGAGACCCAGTACTTC. Its translation is CASSLDRRSGTGIPETQYF.